Each of the 32 T cell receptor beta chains below was sequenced from the same sample in a study of blood T cell repertoires in COVID-19. Generated by immunoSEQ multiplex PCR, the TCRdb table keeps only in-frame clones and is missing some. The profile shows 200,000 to 250,000 clones, about 90% of them singletons. Specimen: PBMCs or T cells enriched from blood (not recorded which). The receptors were gathered from a woman in her forties or fifties with acute COVID-19.

The chain links TRBV27 to TRBJ2-3; 10 bases match TRBD1. The trim removed 11 bases at V and 7 bases at J, leaving 24 bases unmatched. Germline CDR1 reads MNHEY; CDR2 reads SMNVEV (reference sequence). There are 18 residues in the CDR3. The CDR3 coding sequence is TGTGCCTCCCGGGACAGGGGTAGTATGGCGTTTTTAGGCTATACGCAGTATTTT. It codes for CASRDRGSMAFLGYTQYF.

The genes are TRBV7-2 and TRBJ1-2, with 8 bases identical to TRBD1. Unmatched junction bases numbered 11, after V lost 5 bases and J lost 9 bases. This CDR3 spans 14 amino acids. In germline, CDR1 is SGHTA, CDR2 FQGNSA. CDR3 coding DNA: TGTGCCAGCAGCCCCGGACAGGGTACGGTTAGCTACACCTTC. Translation gives CASSPGQGTVSYTF.

CDR3 in amino acids: CASAQVGNQPQHF. The CDR3 region has the DNA TGTGCCAGCGCGCAGGTTGGGAATCAGCCCCAGCATTTT. This chain uses TRBV28 with TRBJ1-5, with D hard to call. This CDR3 spans 13 amino acids. V was shortened by 8 bases and J by 4 bases, with 12 bases between the two germline ends. Germline CDR1 and CDR2: MDHEN and SYDVKM.

The chain uses TRBV14 and TRBJ2-3, with D tentatively TRBD1 (5 bases). Per the germline V gene, CDR1 is SGHDN and CDR2 is FVKESK. The CDR3 covers 15 residues. Deletions cut 6 bases from V and 4 bases from J, with 17 bases between. The DNA of the CDR3 is TGTGCCAGCAGTCGACAGATAGATCCGGCAGATACGCAGTATTTT. Its protein is CASSRQIDPADTQYF.

The chain uses TRBV5-1 and TRBJ1-1, with D tentatively TRBD1 (5 bases). This CDR3 contains 15 residues. Trimming took 4 bases from V and 2 from J, leaving 15 bases between them. Germline V CDR1 and CDR2: SGHRS, YFSETQ. The CDR3 spells CASSPFSDINTEAFF. CDR3 nucleotide sequence: TGCGCCAGCAGCCCGTTTTCGGACATTAACACTGAAGCTTTCTTT.

This chain joins TRBV4-1 and TRBJ2-1; no firm D call. Trimming stripped 4 bases from V and 5 bases from J, with 15 bases between. The CDR3 consists of 15 residues. Germline CDR1 and CDR2: MGHRA and YSYEKL. The CDR3 coding sequence is TGCGCCAGCAGCCCTAAATTTGACCGGGACAATGAGCAGTTCTTC. Translating it yields CASSPKFDRDNEQFF.

The genes are TRBV19 and TRBJ1-2; D call uncertain. Germline V gene sequence: CDR1 LNHDA, CDR2 SQIVND (reference sequence). The CDR3 runs 12 residues. Trimming shortened V by 3 bases and J by 8 bases, and 10 bases separated the two germline ends. CDR3 sequence (DNA): TGTGCCAGTAGTATGCGGGTTGAAGGCTACACCTTC. Its translation is CASSMRVEGYTF.

This chain uses TRBV5-1 with TRBJ1-1; the D gene is possibly TRBD1 (5 bases). Looked up from germline, CDR1 is SGHRS and CDR2 is YFSETQ. This CDR3 is built from 17 residues. Between the trimmed V and J ends, which lost 0 bases and 3 bases, there was a span of 18 bases. The CDR3 nucleotides are TGCGCCAGCAGCTTGGCCGGGGGACGGGGGGTGGACACTGAAGCTTTCTTT. Its protein is CASSLAGGRGVDTEAFF.

The gene calls are TRBV11-2 and TRBJ2-1; 11 bases map to TRBD2. Losses at the gene ends were 6 bases for V and 8 bases for J; bases not matched to a gene: 6. Germline lookup yields CDR1 SGHAT and CDR2 FQNNGV. CDR3 length: 14 residues. CDR3: CASSSGRGGHEQFF. As DNA, the CDR3 is TGTGCCAGCAGTAGCGGGAGGGGAGGGCATGAGCAGTTCTTC.

This chain joins TRBV6-2 or TRBV6-3 and TRBJ2-1; D is unresolved. The V and J ends lost 0 bases and 4 bases respectively, with 7 bases between them. Germline V CDR1 and CDR2: MNHEY, SVGEGT. The CDR3 loop spans 14 amino acids. This CDR3 reads CASSYSAAYNEQFF. The CDR3 nucleotides read TGTGCCAGCAGTTACTCGGCAGCGTACAATGAGCAGTTCTTC.

The rearrangement joins TRBV2 to TRBJ1-2; 10 bases agree with TRBD1. Germline values: CDR1 SNHLY, CDR2 FYNNEI. With V trimmed by 5 bases and J by 8 bases, 5 bases remained unmatched. CDR3 length: 13 amino acids. The CDR3 DNA follows: TGTGCCAGCAGTCGACAGGGGGCGAGCGGCTACACCTTC. Protein: CASSRQGASGYTF.

The chain has TRBV6-5 and TRBJ2-2; 7 bases line up with TRBD1. CDR3 length: 14 amino acids. V dropped 8 bases and J dropped 4; count of bases not matched to a gene: 7. Germline lookup yields CDR1 MNHEY and CDR2 SVGAGI. Here the CDR3 reads CASPDRVGTGELFF. The CDR3 bases are TGTGCCAGCCCTGACAGGGTCGGCACCGGGGAGCTGTTTTTT.

This clone was detected only once. The rearrangement uses TRBV6-5 and TRBJ1-5, with no clear D. Deletions cut 0 bases from V and 2 bases from J, with 5 bases between. From germline, CDR1 is MNHEY and CDR2 SVGAGI. The CDR3 totals 14 residues. The CDR3 DNA is TGTGCCAGCAGTTACTCTGCGGGCAATCAGCCCCAGCATTTT. Its translation: CASSYSAGNQPQHF.

This chain links TRBV11-2 with TRBJ1-6; 7 bases line up with TRBD1. Trimming cost V 6 bases and J 0 bases; bases outside gene matches: 5. The CDR3 runs 16 residues. The V gene's germline CDR1 is SGHAT and CDR2 FQNNGV. CDR3 protein: CASRGQESSYNSPLHF. In DNA form, the CDR3 reads TGTGCCAGCAGAGGACAGGAGAGCTCCTATAATTCACCCCTCCACTTT.

V usage is TRBV19 and J usage is TRBJ2-3; D is possibly TRBD2 (6 bases). CDR3 size: 12 residues. V was shortened by 6 bases and J by 6 bases, with 10 bases between the two germline ends. Germline V gene sequence: CDR1 LNHDA, CDR2 SQIVND (reference sequence). The CDR3 is CASRQSGDTQYF. CDR3 nucleotides: TGTGCCAGTAGGCAGAGCGGGGATACGCAGTATTTT.

CDR3 nucleotide sequence: TGTGCCAGCACGGGCGGGAGGGTCCAGGTAGCCCAGCATTTT. Residues: CASTGGRVQVAQHF. This chain connects TRBV6-5 to TRBJ1-5; D ambiguous. Germline assignment: CDR1 MNHEY and CDR2 SVGAGI. This CDR3 region has 14 residues. The germline V and J ends were trimmed by 7 bases and 11 bases, with 21 bases remaining between them.

The chain links TRBV19 to TRBJ1-4; a weak D match, TRBD1 (5 bases). CDR1 is LNHDA, CDR2 SQIVND, per germline (reference sequence). V was shortened by 6 bases and J by 2 bases, with 16 bases between the two germline ends. This CDR3 contains 16 residues. The CDR3 loop is CASRRSGASTNEKLFF. CDR3 DNA sequence: TGTGCCAGTAGGCGGTCTGGGGCTTCCACTAATGAAAAACTGTTTTTT.

The chain uses TRBV15 and TRBJ2-7; no firm D call. The CDR3 totals 16 residues. Trimming pared 1 base from V and 5 bases from J, leaving 18 bases between. Germline loops: CDR1 LNHNV, CDR2 YYDKDF (reference sequence). The DNA of the CDR3 is TGTGCCACCAGCAGAGGCGCTAGGTCCGTCGCGGACGAGCAGTACTTC. This translates into CATSRGARSVADEQYF.

DNA for the CDR3: TGTGCCAGCAGTTTATCGAGGAGAGTCGGTAGCAATCAGCCCCAGCATTTT. Residues: CASSLSRRVGSNQPQHF. The chain couples TRBV27 to TRBJ1-5; no definite D call. Deletions cut 0 bases from V and 0 bases from J, with 12 bases between. The CDR3 contains 17 residues. Germline CDR1 is MNHEY and CDR2 is SMNVEV (reference sequence).

The chain links TRBV30 to TRBJ2-1, with TRBD2 matching 12 bases. Trimming took 0 bases from V and 8 from J; bases not matched to a gene: 11. Germline CDR1 and CDR2: GTSNPN and SVGIG (reference sequence). The CDR3 has 17 amino acids. The CDR3 sequence: CAWSVWLTSGSSDEQFF. CDR3 coding DNA: TGTGCCTGGAGTGTCTGGCTGACTAGCGGGAGTAGCGATGAGCAGTTCTTC.

In nucleotides, the CDR3 is TGTGCCAGCAGCCCCAGGGAAGGGTCAGGGCCGTTTTTT. Translation: CASSPREGSGPFF. The chain combines TRBV7-9 with TRBJ1-4; D possibly corresponds to TRBD1 (5 bases). The CDR3 runs 13 residues. The ends were cut back, 5 bases at V and 16 bases at J, with 20 bases in the middle. Germline values: CDR1 SEHNR, CDR2 FQNEAQ (reference sequence).

This clone was detected once. The chain carries TRBV11-2 and TRBJ1-2, with 10 bases that match TRBD1. Germline CDR1 is SGHAT and CDR2 is FQNNGV. The ends lost 5 bases at V and 3 bases at J; junction bases unmatched: 9. The CDR3 spans 16 residues. The DNA of the CDR3 is TGTGCCAGCAGCCCAGACAGGGGGCTGAGGGACTATGGCTACACCTTC. It yields the protein CASSPDRGLRDYGYTF.

This clone has just one count. This chain connects TRBV6-5 to TRBJ1-6; D possibly corresponds to TRBD1 (6 bases). Deletions cut 6 bases from V and 10 bases from J, with 13 bases between. The CDR3 is made up of 13 amino acids. Germline CDR1 reads MNHEY; CDR2 reads SVGAGI. CDR3 sequence: CASRSRGSSPLHF. CDR3 nucleotides: TGTGCCAGCAGAAGTAGGGGGAGCTCACCCCTCCACTTT.

J is TRBJ2-1 and V is TRBV7-2, with 8 bases fitting TRBD2. The J segment lost 2 bases and the V segment lost 5 bases, leaving 5 bases of the junction unmatched. The germline gives CDR1 SGHTA, CDR2 FQGNSA. The CDR3 has 15 residues. CDR3 amino acids: CASSATSGTYNEQFF. The DNA of the CDR3 is TGTGCCAGCAGCGCCACTAGCGGAACCTACAATGAGCAGTTCTTC.

The rearrangement joins TRBV6-5 to TRBJ1-5; D is perhaps TRBD1 (5 bases). There are 15 residues in the CDR3. The V end was cut by 7 bases, the J end by 6 bases, with 19 bases between. CDR1 is MNHEY, CDR2 SVGAGI, per germline. The CDR3 loop is CASTSRAGQGQPQHF. CDR3 in DNA: TGTGCCAGCACCTCTCGGGCAGGGCAGGGTCAGCCCCAGCATTTT.

The V and J genes are TRBV28 and TRBJ1-5, with TRBD1 as a possible D gene (6 bases). Germline V lookup: CDR1 MDHEN, CDR2 SYDVKM. V was clipped by 6 bases and J by 5 bases, with 17 bases between them. CDR3 length equals 15 residues. DNA of the CDR3: TGTGCCAGCAGCAGAACCACAGGGTCACATCAGCCCCAGCATTTT. This translates into CASSRTTGSHQPQHF.

The chain recombines TRBV3-1 (or the pseudogene TRBV3-2) with TRBJ2-5; D gene ambiguous. The length of the CDR3 is 11 residues. V was trimmed by 6 bases and J by 8 bases, leaving 10 bases between them. Germline V CDR1 and CDR2: LGHDT, YNNKEL (reference sequence). CDR3 sequence: CASRSERTQYF. The DNA of the CDR3 is TGTGCCAGCAGAAGCGAGAGAACCCAGTACTTC.

This clone was counted once. The chain is built from TRBV5-4 and TRBJ2-7; 13 bases agree with TRBD2. CDR1 is SGHNT and CDR2 is YYREEE in the germline V gene (reference sequence). The CDR3 is 16 residues long. V was pared by 4 bases and J by 3 bases, with 7 bases of the junction left unmatched. CDR3 sequence reads: CASSRGLAGRGYEQYF. The CDR3 bases are TGTGCCAGCAGCCGGGGACTAGCGGGGAGGGGCTACGAGCAGTACTTC.

The chain has TRBV7-2 and TRBJ2-1; TRBD2 matches 13 bases. CDR1 is SGHTA and CDR2 is FQGNSA in the germline V gene. J lost 9 bases, V lost 7 bases, and 6 bases had no gene match. The CDR3 extends over 14 amino acids. The CDR3 DNA follows: TGTGCCAGCAAACCGGGACTAGCGGGACCTGAGCAGTTCTTC. This gives the protein CASKPGLAGPEQFF.

The CDR3 protein is CAWSVVLYEQYF. For the CDR3, the DNA is TGTGCCTGGAGTGTCGTCCTTTACGAGCAGTACTTC. The chain carries TRBV30 and TRBJ2-7; D call uncertain. V lost 0 bases and J 4 bases, leaving 7 bases between the germline ends. CDR3 size: 12 residues. Per the germline V gene, CDR1 is GTSNPN and CDR2 is SVGIG (reference sequence).

J is TRBJ2-1 and V is TRBV15; D perhaps matches TRBD2 (6 bases). This CDR3 region has 17 residues. Trimming cost V 1 base and J 4 bases, with 17 bases left between them. The germline V gene encodes CDR1 LNHNV and CDR2 YYDKDF (reference sequence). This CDR3 is CATSRAPLAGRYNEQFF. In DNA, the CDR3 is TGTGCCACCAGCAGAGCTCCACTAGCCGGGCGGTACAATGAGCAGTTCTTC. The full variable domain, with the rest looked up from reference TRBV15 and TRBJ2-1, is DAMVIQNPRYQVTQFGKPVTLSCSQTLNHNVMYWYQQKSSQAPKLLFHYYDKDFNNEADTPDNFQSRRPNTSFCFLDIRSPGLGDTAMYLCATSRAPLAGRYNEQFFGPGTRLTVL.

The chain has TRBV18 and TRBJ1-2; weak D call: TRBD1 (5 bases). The CDR3 spans 16 residues. Trimming stripped 6 bases from V and 0 bases from J, with 17 bases between. Germline V gene sequence: CDR1 KGHSH, CDR2 LQKENI. The CDR3 DNA reads as TGTGCCAGCTCCAAACAGGAGCAATATACTAACTATGGCTACACCTTC. Translation gives CASSKQEQYTNYGYTF. Using reference TRBV18 and TRBJ1-2 for the parts outside the CDR3, the full variable domain is NAGVMQNPRHLVRRRGQEARLRCSPMKGHSHVYWYRQLPEEGLKFMVYLQKENIIDESGMPKERFSAEFPKEGPSILRIQQVVRGDSAAYFCASSKQEQYTNYGYTFGSGTRLTVV.